Given below is one TCR beta chain in context. No antigen is known for it. No base quality values were provided; no much bigger clone lies one nucleotide off. This sample stems from a study of Graves' ophthalmopathy and Graves' hyperthyroidism (dated by TCRdb to the late 2010s). Regarding the research as a whole: Peripheral blood was collected before any treatment was given, at the time of initial diagnosis. In total, 135 blood samples were TCR-sequenced: around 42 ophthalmopathy, over 70 hyperthyroidism and roughly 17 hyperthyroidism-to-ophthalmopathy patients. In more than five hyperthyroidism patients, T-cell repertoires of thyroid tissue and blood were compared. An independent validation cohort comprised some 19 hyperthyroidism patients and about 16 patients who later progressed from hyperthyroidism to ophthalmopathy. Once sampling was done, hyperthyroidism patients were given methimazole at a starting dose of 30 mg daily, while ophthalmopathy patients were given high-dose intravenous methylprednisolone. TCR beta repertoire signatures were used to distinguish Graves' ophthalmopathy from Graves' hyperthyroidism and to predict progression to ophthalmopathy. To explore V-J signatures that separate ophthalmopathy from hyperthyroidism, a discovery set of about 98 patients was enrolled, consisting of about 41 with ophthalmopathy and some 59 with stable hyperthyroidism. What the work shows at the level of the full study, not this receptor alone: Ophthalmopathy was separated from stable hyperthyroidism by the 13-signature model with roughly 88% sensitivity and approximately 84% specificity in cross-validation and with 80%/75% in the test set. No statistical method was used to predetermine the sample size, and group allocation was not hidden from the investigators. Most expanded thyroid clonotypes with frequency above 0.001 were also detected in blood, suggesting blood repertoires may reflect the thyroid immune response. In validation, the model predicted ophthalmopathy progression with nearly 71% sensitivity and approximately 75% specificity; approximately 12 predicted patients were CT-confirmed with GO in a median of roughly 6.8 months.

Patients with ophthalmopathy had moderately to severely active disease, with a Clinical Activity Score of 3 or more, a NOSPECS grade of 4 or more, and a disease duration of less than 3 months. Anyone with other autoimmune diseases, uncontrolled infections, pregnancy or lactation was excluded from the study. Clinical symptoms, serum thyroxine, TRAb, thyroid ultrasound and orbital computed tomography were used for diagnosis. Using Ficoll-Paque density gradient centrifugation, PBMCs were isolated from 9.5 to 10 ml of fresh peripheral blood. Total RNA was extracted with Trizol reagent and quality-checked on an Agilent 2100 Bioanalyzer. TCR beta CDR3 regions were amplified from RNA transcripts for repertoire sequencing. A first-round RT-PCR used HTBI primers with the Qiagen OneStep RT-PCR kit, followed by a second-round multiplex PCR, size selection and purification. The libraries underwent paired-end sequencing with 100 bp reads on an Illumina HiSeq2000. As for the original processing: SOAPnuke was used for read processing, and reads with adapters, uncalled bases, a mean Phred below 15, or no exact constant-primer or identifier match were discarded. High-quality paired reads were merged with COPE v1.2.5. Clonotypes were defined as unique nucleotide sequences and were aligned to IMGT TRB V, D and J references using MiTCR v1.1. Only V-J combinations with frequency above 0.0001 were analysed, covering 99% to 99.2% of repertoires. For each V-J combination, a TCR clonal expansion and chaos score was defined as the ratio of F50 clonal expansion to chaos observed in the TCRdist matrix. Welch's t-statistics and random forest were used to reduce features to approximately 13 V-J combinations, which were fed into a naive Bayes classifier. Thyroid-blood repertoire similarity was quantified with the Morisita-Horn index. Using fastp trimming at Q25 and MiXCR clonotype assembly, TCRdb reanalyzed the public sequencing data and kept in-frame beta chains. Merged by CDR3 protein, the rows form single entries marked with the most common genes and DNA. The V and J calls and clone size come from TCRdb's table, not from the authors' own analysis. The sample table records about 48,000 distinct CDR3 sequences; about 50% of these occur just once. The ten most abundant clones make up approximately 23% of the sample.

The sequence came from an adult man with Graves' ophthalmopathy. Sequencing input: peripheral blood.

The DNA is TGTGCCAGCAGTCCTGACAGGGGTGCACCCCTCCACTTT. Its protein product is CASSPDRGAPLHF. The chain is assembled from TRBV7-3 and TRBJ1-6; the junction holds 8 bases that match TRBD1. The germline V gene supplies CDR1 SGHTA and CDR2 FQGTGA. The CDR3, cysteine through phenylalanine, is 13 amino acids long. Here the CDR3 DNA is all that survives: 39 bases in frame from base 1. The junction shows trimming of 6 bases on V and 11 bases on J, and the gene matches do not reach 6 bases of it. Extended through the reference TRBV7-3 and TRBJ1-6 proteins, this CDR3 yields the full variable domain: GAGVSQTPSNKVTEKGKYVELRCDPISGHTALYWYRQSLGQGPEFLIYFQGTGAADDSGLPNDRFFAVRPEGSVSTLKIQRTERGDSAVYLCASSPDRGAPLHFGNGTRLTVT.